The next 9 T cell receptor beta chains were all read from a single sample in a study of STAT5B mutations in CD4+ large granular lymphocyte leukemia. Using immunoSEQ multiplex PCR, the repertoire was profiled, and TCRdb retains in-frame clones only, with some absent. The repertoire includes approximately 49,000 clones, approximately 70% of them detected once, and more than 1.5% sits in the top ten. The sample comprised CD4+ T cells from blood buffy coats. The receptor set was obtained from a human donor in good health.

This chain links TRBV4-2 with TRBJ2-7; TRBD2 matches at 9 bases. Losses at the gene ends were 1 base for V and 1 base for J; bases not matched to a gene: 5. CDR3 length: 16 amino acids. Germline lookup yields CDR1 LGHNA and CDR2 YNFKEQ. The CDR3 loop is CASSQVSGGPSYEQYV. The CDR3 bases are TGTGCCAGCAGCCAAGTTAGCGGGGGACCTTCCTACGAGCAGTACGTC.

This clone was found a few times. Other DNA sequences in the sample encode the same CDR3. The genes are TRBV19 and TRBJ1-2; D is unresolved. This CDR3 is built from 10 residues. Germline V CDR1 and CDR2: LNHDA, SQIVND (reference sequence). The V gene lost 4 bases and the J gene lost 4 bases, with 1 base spanning the gap. The CDR3 coding sequence is TGTGCCAGTAGTAGCTATGGCTACACCTTC. Its protein product is CASSSYGYTF. The variable domain in full, completed from reference TRBV19 and TRBJ1-2, reads DGGITQSPKYLFRKEGQNVTLSCEQNLNHDAMYWYRQDPGQGLRLIYYSQIVNDFQKGDIAEGYSVSREKKESFPLTVTSAQKNPTAFYLCASSSYGYTFGSGTRLTVV.

This chain uses TRBV14 with TRBJ2-5, with 9 bases aligning to TRBD2. This CDR3 spans 15 amino acids. Trimming removed 4 bases from V and 1 base from J; junction bases left unmatched: 4. Germline-derived CDR1 and CDR2 are SGHDN and FVKESK. CDR3 coding DNA: TGTGCCAGCAGCCCATTAGCGGGGGCCCAAGAGACCCAGTACTTC. Its translation is CASSPLAGAQETQYF.

This clone has only one observation. The chain couples TRBV7-9 to TRBJ2-3, with D maybe TRBD1 (6 bases). Trimming removed 1 base from V and 5 bases from J, with 10 bases in between. Germline loops: CDR1 SEHNR, CDR2 FQNEAQ (reference sequence). This CDR3 comprises 14 residues. This CDR3 is CASSLGGHLDTQYF. DNA for the CDR3: TGTGCCAGCAGCTTAGGGGGACACTTAGATACGCAGTATTTT. The whole variable domain, remainder taken from reference TRBV7-9 and TRBJ2-3, is DTGVSQNPRHKITKRGQNVTFRCDPISEHNRLYWYRQTLGQGPEFLTYFQNEAQLEKSRLLSDRFSAERPKGSFSTLEIQRTEQGDSAMYLCASSLGGHLDTQYFGPGTRLTVL.

This clone was counted between two and nine times. The chain combines TRBV2 with TRBJ2-5; TRBD2 is a possible D gene (6 bases). Trimming shortened V by 5 bases and J by 2 bases, and 9 bases separated the two germline ends. Germline loops: CDR1 SNHLY, CDR2 FYNNEI. CDR3 length: 13 amino acids. DNA for the CDR3: TGTGCCAGCAGTCGGGGGTGGCAAGAGACCCAGTACTTC. Protein: CASSRGWQETQYF.

The DNA of the CDR3 is TGTGCCTGGAGTGTACAGGGGGAAGAAGCTTTCTTT. Translating gives CAWSVQGEEAFF. This chain uses TRBV30 with TRBJ1-1, with TRBD1 matching 8 bases. V gave up 0 bases and J gave up 8 bases; unmatched junction bases: 2. The CDR3 is made up of 12 amino acids. Germline CDR1 reads GTSNPN; CDR2 reads SVGIG (reference sequence).

This clone was seen a few times. The chain has TRBV7-9 and TRBJ1-5; D is uncertain. V was pared by 3 bases and J by 9 bases, with 12 bases between. This CDR3 comprises 13 residues. The germline gives CDR1 SEHNR, CDR2 FQNEAQ (reference sequence). CDR3 sequence: CASSFGPDWPQHF. CDR3 nucleotide sequence: TGTGCCAGCAGCTTTGGCCCGGATTGGCCCCAGCATTTT.

This chain joins TRBV15 and TRBJ2-5; D uncertain. The V and J ends lost 0 bases and 3 bases respectively, with 8 bases between them. Germline lookup yields CDR1 LNHNV and CDR2 YYDKDF (reference sequence). The CDR3 loop spans 14 amino acids. The CDR3 DNA reads as TGTGCCACCAGCAGAGATGCGCTAAAAGAGACCCAGTACTTC. Encoded protein: CATSRDALKETQYF.

The rearrangement uses TRBV9 and TRBJ2-5; no reliable D call. In germline, CDR1 is SGDLS, CDR2 YYNGEE. The CDR3 runs 14 residues. The V and J ends lost 4 bases and 4 bases respectively, with 14 bases between them. CDR3 residues: CASSPRLFSETQYF. In DNA, the CDR3 is TGTGCCAGCAGCCCTCGGCTCTTTTCAGAGACCCAGTACTTC.